This entry describes one TCR beta chain. The data derive from a study of blood T cell repertoires in COVID-19. Turning to the study itself: Collection of acute and convalescent COVID-19 samples took place in the United States, Italy and Spain. T cells, B-cell-depleted T cells, or PBMCs supplied cDNA or gDNA.

The CDR3 is made up of 13 amino acids. Germline CDR1 SGHNT, CDR2 YYREEE (reference sequence). V dropped 0 bases and J dropped 3 bases, with 4 bases sitting between them. Per the study methods: Reference gene primer amplification gave nucleated cell count estimates. Libraries were prepared by immunoSEQ multiplex PCR; TCRdb keeps only in-frame clonotypes and omits some of them. D and trimming come from the DNA, and the V and J calls and clone size come from that table. The sample holds about 43,000 clones, roughly 87% seen once. Sample: peripheral blood. This receptor was identified in a man aged 60-69 years with active COVID-19. J is TRBJ2-1 and V is TRBV5-4; unclear D gene. The CDR3 nucleotides read TGTGCCAGCAGCTTGGACTACTACAATGAGCAGTTCTTC. This encodes CASSLDYYNEQFF.